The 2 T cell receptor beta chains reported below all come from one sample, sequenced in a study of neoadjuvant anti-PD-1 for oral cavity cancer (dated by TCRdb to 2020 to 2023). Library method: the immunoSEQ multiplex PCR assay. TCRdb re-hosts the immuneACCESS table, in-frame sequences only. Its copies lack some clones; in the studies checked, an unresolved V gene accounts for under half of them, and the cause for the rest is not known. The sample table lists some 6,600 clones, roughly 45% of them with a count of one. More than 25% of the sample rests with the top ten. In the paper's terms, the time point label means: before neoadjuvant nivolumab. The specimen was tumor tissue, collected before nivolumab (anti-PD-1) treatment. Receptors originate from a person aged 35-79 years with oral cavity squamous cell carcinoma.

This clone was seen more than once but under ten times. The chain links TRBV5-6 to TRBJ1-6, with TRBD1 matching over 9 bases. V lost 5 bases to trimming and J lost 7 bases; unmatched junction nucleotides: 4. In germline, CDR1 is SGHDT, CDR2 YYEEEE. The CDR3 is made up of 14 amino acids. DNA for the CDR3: TGTGCCAGCAGGACCGGGACAGGGAATTCACCCCTCCACTTT. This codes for CASRTGTGNSPLHF.

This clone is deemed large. The CDR3 protein is CASSGTLNTIYF. The CDR3 coding sequence is TGTGCCAGCAGTGGAACACTAAACACCATATATTTT. The chain recombines TRBV25-1 with TRBJ1-3; D remains unclear. Germline values: CDR1 MGHDK, CDR2 SYGVNS. Trimming cost V 4 bases and J 6 bases, with 7 bases left between them. The CDR3 consists of 12 residues.